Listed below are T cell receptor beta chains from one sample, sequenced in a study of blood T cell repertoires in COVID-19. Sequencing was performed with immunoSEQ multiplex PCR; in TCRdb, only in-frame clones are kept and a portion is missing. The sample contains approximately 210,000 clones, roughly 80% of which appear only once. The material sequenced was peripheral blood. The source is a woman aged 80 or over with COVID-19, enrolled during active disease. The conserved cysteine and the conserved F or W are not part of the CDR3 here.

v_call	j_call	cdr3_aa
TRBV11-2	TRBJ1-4	ASSPRPSEKLF
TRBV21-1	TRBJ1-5	ASSSLDTDAWTQH
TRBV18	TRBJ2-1	ASSPGASGRNEQF
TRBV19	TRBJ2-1	ASSMGRGPPGEQF
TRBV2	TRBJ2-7	ASSEEASGVYEQY
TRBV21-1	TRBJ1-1	ATTNSDRVVEAF
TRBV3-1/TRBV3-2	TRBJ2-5	ASSQLAGGGETQY
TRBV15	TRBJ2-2	ATSRDRVGTGELF
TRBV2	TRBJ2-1	ASSLLRGEQF
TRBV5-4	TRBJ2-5	ASSRGGTQY
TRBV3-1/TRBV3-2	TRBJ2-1	ASTLPGLGEQF
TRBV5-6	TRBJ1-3	ASSLGPQGSFGNTIY
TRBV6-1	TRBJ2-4	ASSERRTGPLIQY
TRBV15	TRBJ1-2	ATREPGTGINYGYT
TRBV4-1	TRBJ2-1	ASSLGLAGDNEQF
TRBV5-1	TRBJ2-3	ASSTKRGGTDTQY
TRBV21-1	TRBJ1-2	ASSPLGAGGHGYT
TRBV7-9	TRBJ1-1	ASSASTGGTEAF
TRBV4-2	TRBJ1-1	ASSQDGAGTELNTEAF
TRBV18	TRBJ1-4	ASSTGGGTNEKLF
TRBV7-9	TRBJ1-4	ASSSTGARLNEKLF
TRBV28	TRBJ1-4	ASSFWGRGTNEKLF
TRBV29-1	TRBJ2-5	SVEEWDSQY
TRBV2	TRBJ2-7	ASSERRGGEQY
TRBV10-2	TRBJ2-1	ASSRLAGVNEQF
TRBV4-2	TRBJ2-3	ASSPRRSWGTASTDTQY
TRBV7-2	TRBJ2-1	ASSFLLRSSYNEQF
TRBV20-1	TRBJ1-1	SASGGTEAF
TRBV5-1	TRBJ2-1	ASSPGTGSNEQF
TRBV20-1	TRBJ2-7	SASGLAGGEQY
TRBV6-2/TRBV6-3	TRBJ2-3	ASSYGTVSTDTQY
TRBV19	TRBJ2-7	ASSIGDRGNYEQY
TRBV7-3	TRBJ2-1	ASSLLAVTYNEQF
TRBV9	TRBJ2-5	ASSPTPGQDQETQY
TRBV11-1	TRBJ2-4	ASSPRGRGNIQY
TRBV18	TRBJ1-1	ASSLHILGTAPRGDTEAF
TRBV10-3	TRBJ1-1	AISEGASPEAF
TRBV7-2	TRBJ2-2	ASSLVGTSGGTGELF
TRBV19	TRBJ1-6	ASSVSTGENSPLH
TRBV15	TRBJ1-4	ATRLPATNEKLF